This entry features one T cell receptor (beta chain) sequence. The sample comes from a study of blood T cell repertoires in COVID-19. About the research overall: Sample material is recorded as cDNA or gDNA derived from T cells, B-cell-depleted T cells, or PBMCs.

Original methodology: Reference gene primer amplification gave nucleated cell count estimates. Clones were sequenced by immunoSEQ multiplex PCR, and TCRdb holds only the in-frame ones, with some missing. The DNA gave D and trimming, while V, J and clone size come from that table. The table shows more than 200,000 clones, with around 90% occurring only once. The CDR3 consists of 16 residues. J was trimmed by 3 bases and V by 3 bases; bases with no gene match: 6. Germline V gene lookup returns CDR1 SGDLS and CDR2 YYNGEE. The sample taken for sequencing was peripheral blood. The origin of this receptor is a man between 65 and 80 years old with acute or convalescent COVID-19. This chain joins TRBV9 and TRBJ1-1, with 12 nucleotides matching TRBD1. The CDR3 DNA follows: TGTGCCAGCAGCGCCGGGACAGGGGGCGCGGACACTGAAGCTTTCTTT. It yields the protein CASSAGTGGADTEAFF.